The rows below give T cell receptor beta chains drawn from one sample of a study of post-analysis software for immune sequencing data. Via MiXCR, TCRdb re-called the PCR reads, giving one row per CDR3 protein. The sample has 740,000 or so distinct CDR3 sequences; roughly half are singletons. The specimen was blood. These receptor sequences come from a girl between 5 and 17 years old with multiple sclerosis. CDR3s include the opening cysteine and the closing phenylalanine or tryptophan. A D gene is named only where the DNA matches it firmly. Expanded clones get a size class; other rows say once, few or many, or leave the size out.

j_gene: TRBJ2-1; d_gene: NA; abundance: few; v_gene: TRBV7-9; CDR3nt: TGTGCCAGCAGTCACAGGGCTTCCAATGAGCAGTTCTTC; CDR3aa: CASSHRASNEQFF
j_gene: TRBJ2-3; d_gene: NA; abundance: NA; v_gene: TRBV7-2; CDR3nt: TGTGCCAGCAGCACAATTCTCGGGCCGGGGGGCCTTGTAGATACGCAGTATTTT; CDR3aa: CASSTILGPGGLVDTQYF
j_gene: TRBJ2-3; d_gene: NA; abundance: NA; v_gene: TRBV12-3/TRBV12-4; CDR3nt: TGTGCCAGCAGTTCTAGGGGGATTGTAACAGATACGCAGTATTTT; CDR3aa: CASSSRGIVTDTQYF
j_gene: TRBJ1-5; d_gene: NA; abundance: NA; v_gene: TRBV3-1; CDR3nt: TGTGCCAGCAGCCAAGAGGGCCGGGGACAGCCCCAGCATTTT; CDR3aa: CASSQEGRGQPQHF
j_gene: TRBJ1-5; d_gene: NA; abundance: NA; v_gene: TRBV20-1; CDR3nt: TGCAGTGCTAGAGATTTACTGTCGAATCAGCCCCAGCATTTT; CDR3aa: CSARDLLSNQPQHF
j_gene: TRBJ2-1; d_gene: TRBD2; abundance: few; v_gene: TRBV20-1; CDR3nt: TGCAGTGCTAGGACTCTAGCGGGAGGCTCCTACAATGAGCAGTTCTTC; CDR3aa: CSARTLAGGSYNEQFF
j_gene: TRBJ2-7; d_gene: TRBD2; abundance: NA; v_gene: TRBV7-9; CDR3nt: TGTGCCAGCAGCTGGGGCGGGGCGGGAGTTAACCACGAGCAGTACTTC; CDR3aa: CASSWGGAGVNHEQYF
j_gene: TRBJ2-7; d_gene: TRBD1; abundance: NA; v_gene: TRBV25-1; CDR3nt: TGTGCCAGCCTTGGGACAGACCCCTACGAGCAGTACTTC; CDR3aa: CASLGTDPYEQYF
j_gene: TRBJ2-5; d_gene: TRBD2; abundance: NA; v_gene: TRBV12-3/TRBV12-4; CDR3nt: TGTGCCAGCAGTTTAAGCTTTGCTAGCGGGGGGGCCGGAGAGACCCAGTACTTC; CDR3aa: CASSLSFASGGAGETQYF
j_gene: TRBJ2-3; d_gene: TRBD1; abundance: NA; v_gene: TRBV6-4; CDR3nt: TGTGCCAGCAGTGCGACAGGGAAGAGGGATACGCAGTATTTT; CDR3aa: CASSATGKRDTQYF
j_gene: TRBJ2-3; d_gene: NA; abundance: NA; v_gene: TRBV6-6; CDR3nt: TGTGCCAGCAGTTACCCCAAAACAGACGATTGGGCAGATACGCAGTATTTT; CDR3aa: CASSYPKTDDWADTQYF
j_gene: TRBJ2-6; d_gene: NA; abundance: NA; v_gene: TRBV6-5; CDR3nt: TGTGCCAGCACCGATGGGCCCTCTGGGGCCAACGTCCTGACTTTC; CDR3aa: CASTDGPSGANVLTF
j_gene: TRBJ2-7; d_gene: TRBD1; abundance: NA; v_gene: TRBV10-1; CDR3nt: TGCGCCAGCAGTGGCGTCAGGGGGCAATCCTACGAGCAGTACTTC; CDR3aa: CASSGVRGQSYEQYF
j_gene: TRBJ2-1; d_gene: TRBD2; abundance: NA; v_gene: TRBV12-3/TRBV12-4; CDR3nt: TGTGCCAGCAGTTTGGTTAGCGGGAGGGGGAGTGAGCAGTTCTTC; CDR3aa: CASSLVSGRGSEQFF
j_gene: TRBJ2-1; d_gene: TRBD2; abundance: few; v_gene: TRBV7-9; CDR3nt: TGTGCCAGCAGCTTGCTAGCGGGCCTGAGCTCCTACAATGAGCAGTTCTTC; CDR3aa: CASSLLAGLSSYNEQFF
j_gene: TRBJ2-3; d_gene: NA; abundance: NA; v_gene: TRBV20-1; CDR3nt: TGCAGTGCTTTAGTGTTGAATACGCAGTATTTT; CDR3aa: CSALVLNTQYF
j_gene: TRBJ2-1; d_gene: TRBD2; abundance: NA; v_gene: TRBV5-1; CDR3nt: TGCGCCAGCAGCTTGGCCGGGGGTAGCGGGAGCTCCTACAATGAGCAGTTCTTC; CDR3aa: CASSLAGGSGSSYNEQFF
j_gene: TRBJ2-1; d_gene: NA; abundance: NA; v_gene: TRBV27; CDR3nt: TGTGCCAGCAGTCCCGACCCGACTGGTAACAATGAGCAGTTCTTC; CDR3aa: CASSPDPTGNNEQFF
j_gene: TRBJ2-4; d_gene: TRBD1; abundance: NA; v_gene: TRBV3-1; CDR3nt: TGTGCCAGCAGCCGAGAGGACAGGGGCAAAAACATTCAGTACTTC; CDR3aa: CASSREDRGKNIQYF
j_gene: TRBJ2-6; d_gene: NA; abundance: NA; v_gene: TRBV5-5; CDR3nt: TGTGCCAGCAGCTTGGGCCCAAGCTCTGGGGCCAACGACCTGACTTTC; CDR3aa: CASSLGPSSGANDLTF
j_gene: TRBJ2-3; d_gene: TRBD1; abundance: NA; v_gene: TRBV12-3/TRBV12-4; CDR3nt: TGTGCCAGCAGTCCCGGACAGGTAACAGATACGCAGTATTTT; CDR3aa: CASSPGQVTDTQYF
j_gene: TRBJ2-1; d_gene: NA; abundance: NA; v_gene: TRBV29-1; CDR3nt: TGCAGCGTCTCCTGGACAGACAATGAGCAGTTCTTC; CDR3aa: CSVSWTDNEQFF
j_gene: TRBJ2-7; d_gene: TRBD1; abundance: NA; v_gene: TRBV5-1; CDR3nt: TGCGCCAGCAGCCGGGGCAGACAGGGTCGCGACGAGCAGTACTTC; CDR3aa: CASSRGRQGRDEQYF
j_gene: TRBJ2-5; d_gene: TRBD1; abundance: NA; v_gene: TRBV30; CDR3nt: TGTGCCTGGAGTGGGGACAGGGGTTCTTGGGAGACCCAGTACTTC; CDR3aa: CAWSGDRGSWETQYF
j_gene: TRBJ2-5; d_gene: NA; abundance: few; v_gene: TRBV29-1; CDR3nt: TGCAGCGTTGCCCCGACAGGCCATCAAGAGACCCAGTACTTC; CDR3aa: CSVAPTGHQETQYF
j_gene: TRBJ1-1; d_gene: NA; abundance: NA; v_gene: TRBV6-6; CDR3nt: TGTGCCAGCAGTGCCAATCGACGGAACACTGAAGCTTTCTTT; CDR3aa: CASSANRRNTEAFF
j_gene: TRBJ2-3; d_gene: TRBD1; abundance: NA; v_gene: TRBV29-1; CDR3nt: TGCAGCGTCCAAAACGCCGTAGGGACAGACACAGATACGCAGTATTTT; CDR3aa: CSVQNAVGTDTDTQYF
j_gene: TRBJ2-5; d_gene: NA; abundance: NA; v_gene: TRBV29-1; CDR3nt: TGCAGCGCAAACAAGGGGCCTCGGGGGTCCCAGTACTTC; CDR3aa: CSANKGPRGSQYF
j_gene: TRBJ2-5; d_gene: TRBD2; abundance: few; v_gene: TRBV10-3; CDR3nt: TGTGCCATAGGGCGGGAGGGCCTAGAGACCCAGTACTTC; CDR3aa: CAIGREGLETQYF
j_gene: TRBJ2-5; d_gene: NA; abundance: NA; v_gene: TRBV5-6; CDR3nt: TGTGCCAGCAGCGACCCCGTTGGATTCCAAGAGACCCAGTACTTC; CDR3aa: CASSDPVGFQETQYF
j_gene: TRBJ2-3; d_gene: NA; abundance: NA; v_gene: TRBV7-2; CDR3nt: TGTGCCAGCAGCCCATCCGTGGGGGGTACGCAGTATTTT; CDR3aa: CASSPSVGGTQYF
j_gene: TRBJ1-2; d_gene: NA; abundance: NA; v_gene: TRBV29-1; CDR3nt: TGCAGCGTTGAGGGGGGCGGACAGTTCTATGGCTACACCTTC; CDR3aa: CSVEGGGQFYGYTF
j_gene: TRBJ2-7; d_gene: NA; abundance: NA; v_gene: TRBV5-1; CDR3nt: TGCGCCGGCGGGGTGGGGCGGCGTGACGAGCAGTACTTC; CDR3aa: CAGGVGRRDEQYF
j_gene: TRBJ2-1; d_gene: TRBD2; abundance: NA; v_gene: TRBV7-7; CDR3nt: TGTGCTAGCAGCTTAAAGCGGGGTTCCTACAATGAGCAGTTCTTC; CDR3aa: CASSLKRGSYNEQFF
j_gene: TRBJ1-5; d_gene: NA; abundance: few; v_gene: TRBV7-8; CDR3nt: TGTGCCAGCAGCTTAGCGGGGAGGCCGGATCAGCCCCAGCATTTT; CDR3aa: CASSLAGRPDQPQHF
j_gene: TRBJ1-1; d_gene: NA; abundance: NA; v_gene: TRBV20-1; CDR3nt: TGCAGTGCGACGGGGCGGGCGAACACTGAAGCTTTCTTT; CDR3aa: CSATGRANTEAFF
j_gene: TRBJ1-1; d_gene: NA; abundance: NA; v_gene: TRBV10-3; CDR3nt: TGTGTCATCAGTCTGGGTAACACTGAAGCTTTCTTT; CDR3aa: CVISLGNTEAFF
j_gene: TRBJ2-6; d_gene: NA; abundance: NA; v_gene: TRBV6-5; CDR3nt: TGTGCCATAGGTGGGGGGGCGGTCTCTGGGGCCAACGTCCTGACTTTC; CDR3aa: CAIGGGAVSGANVLTF
j_gene: TRBJ2-7; d_gene: TRBD1; abundance: NA; v_gene: TRBV5-1; CDR3nt: TGCGCCAGCAGCTCCCTCCGGGACAGGGGCCTTGACGAGCAGTACTTC; CDR3aa: CASSSLRDRGLDEQYF
j_gene: TRBJ2-7; d_gene: TRBD2; abundance: NA; v_gene: TRBV6-2/TRBV6-3; CDR3nt: TGTGCCAGCAGTTACCGGGGGGTCTACGAGCAGTACTTC; CDR3aa: CASSYRGVYEQYF
j_gene: TRBJ2-7; d_gene: NA; abundance: NA; v_gene: TRBV11-2; CDR3nt: TGTGCCAGCAGCTTAGCGACAGGATACTACGAGCAGTACTTC; CDR3aa: CASSLATGYYEQYF
j_gene: TRBJ1-4; d_gene: TRBD1; abundance: NA; v_gene: TRBV6-6; CDR3nt: TGTGCCAGCAGTCGATACAGGGGGCAGACTAATGAAAAACTGTTTTTT; CDR3aa: CASSRYRGQTNEKLFF
j_gene: TRBJ2-7; d_gene: NA; abundance: NA; v_gene: TRBV20-1; CDR3nt: TGCAGTGCTAGATCCACCGGAACGTTCTTCTCCTACGAGCAGTACTTC; CDR3aa: CSARSTGTFFSYEQYF
j_gene: TRBJ1-1; d_gene: NA; abundance: once; v_gene: TRBV12-3/TRBV12-4; CDR3nt: TGTGCCAGCAGACTTCCCGGAGCCTTGACTGAAGCTTTCTTT; CDR3aa: CASRLPGALTEAFF
j_gene: TRBJ2-7; d_gene: TRBD1; abundance: few; v_gene: TRBV10-3; CDR3nt: TGTGCCATCAGATTAGGACAGGGGGAGGACTACGAGCAGTACTTC; CDR3aa: CAIRLGQGEDYEQYF
j_gene: TRBJ2-4; d_gene: TRBD2; abundance: NA; v_gene: TRBV7-8; CDR3nt: TGTGCCAGCAGCTTAGGACTAGCGGGCGGGAACATTCAGTACTTC; CDR3aa: CASSLGLAGGNIQYF
j_gene: TRBJ1-1; d_gene: NA; abundance: NA; v_gene: TRBV7-2; CDR3nt: TGTGCCAGCAGCTTAGAAGGGGTGGATGCTTTCTTT; CDR3aa: CASSLEGVDAFF
j_gene: TRBJ2-4; d_gene: NA; abundance: NA; v_gene: TRBV29-1; CDR3nt: TGCAGCGTTGTTGGGGGGGCAGAAAACATTCAGTACTTC; CDR3aa: CSVVGGAENIQYF
j_gene: TRBJ1-2; d_gene: TRBD1; abundance: many; v_gene: TRBV5-1; CDR3nt: TGTGCCAGCAGCTGGGACAGAAACTATGGCTACACCTTC; CDR3aa: CASSWDRNYGYTF
j_gene: TRBJ2-1; d_gene: NA; abundance: few; v_gene: TRBV7-8; CDR3nt: TGTGCCACCTGGACCTACAATGAGCAGTTCTTC; CDR3aa: CATWTYNEQFF
j_gene: TRBJ1-5; d_gene: NA; abundance: NA; v_gene: TRBV6-1; CDR3nt: TGTGCCAGCAGAAAGGACCCCGGGGATCAGCCCCAGCATTTT; CDR3aa: CASRKDPGDQPQHF